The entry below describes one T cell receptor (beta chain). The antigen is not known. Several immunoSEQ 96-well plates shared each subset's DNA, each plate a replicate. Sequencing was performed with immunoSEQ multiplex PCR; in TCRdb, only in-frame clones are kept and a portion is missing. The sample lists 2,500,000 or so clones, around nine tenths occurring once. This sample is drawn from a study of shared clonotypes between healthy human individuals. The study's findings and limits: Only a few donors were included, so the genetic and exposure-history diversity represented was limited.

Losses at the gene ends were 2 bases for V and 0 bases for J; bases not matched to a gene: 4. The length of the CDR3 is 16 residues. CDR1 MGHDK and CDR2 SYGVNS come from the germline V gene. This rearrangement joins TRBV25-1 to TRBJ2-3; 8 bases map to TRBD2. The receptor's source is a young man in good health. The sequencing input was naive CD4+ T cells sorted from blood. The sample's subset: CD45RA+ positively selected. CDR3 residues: CASSELLAASTDTQYF. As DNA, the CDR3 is TGTGCCAGCAGTGAACTACTAGCGGCAAGCACAGATACGCAGTATTTT.